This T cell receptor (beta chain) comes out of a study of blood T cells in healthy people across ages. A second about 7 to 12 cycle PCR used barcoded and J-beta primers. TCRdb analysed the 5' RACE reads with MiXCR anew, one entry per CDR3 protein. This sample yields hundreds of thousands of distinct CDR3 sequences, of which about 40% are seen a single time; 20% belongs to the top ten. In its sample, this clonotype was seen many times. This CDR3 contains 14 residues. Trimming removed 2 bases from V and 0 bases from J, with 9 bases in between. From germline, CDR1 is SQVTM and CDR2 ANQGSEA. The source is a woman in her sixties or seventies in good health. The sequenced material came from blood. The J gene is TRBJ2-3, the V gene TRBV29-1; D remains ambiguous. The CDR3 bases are TGCAGCGTTGAAAGACACCTTAGCACAGATACGCAGTATTTT. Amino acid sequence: CSVERHLSTDTQYF.